This T cell receptor (beta chain) is drawn from a study of human T cells and chemical hapten exposure. Study summary: Patients were mainly female, each with alopecia areata, totalis or universalis.

This clonotype was counted only a few times. Time point defined: patch test 2, 6 weeks after DPC sensitization. Treatment specified: therapeutic diphenylcyclopropenone sensitization with weekly scalp DPC. Library construction involved attaching unique molecular identifiers to individual cDNA molecules, which allowed quantitative, reproducible TCR counting. From the RACE reads, TCRdb called clonotypes with MiXCR, one entry per CDR3 protein. There are about 140,000 distinct CDR3 sequences in the sample; over 9.5% occur only once, and around 1.4% lies in the top ten. CDR3 length equals 14 residues. Per the germline V gene, CDR1 is LGHDT and CDR2 is YNNKEL (reference sequence). J lost 16 bases, V lost 1 base, and 10 bases had no gene match.

The rearrangement joins TRBV3-1 to TRBJ2-1; 10 nucleotides agree with TRBD2. The sequences come from whole blood, collected in connection with sensitization to the hapten diphenylcyclopropenone (DPC). The source of this sequence is a woman in her fifties or sixties with alopecia areata. Some clones in this sample may be carry-over from other donors' samples. The DNA of the CDR3 is TGTGCCAGCAGCCAAGGGACTAGCGGTCGAGGGGAATTCTTC. It specifies CASSQGTSGRGEFF.